This entry features one T cell receptor beta chain sequence. Its antigen is currently not known. Qualities for individual bases were not recorded, and no much larger clone is one base off. This sample is drawn from a study of T cell responses to AZD1222 COVID-19 vaccine (dated by TCRdb to about 2021). Study-level background: AZD1222 recipients with second doses at about 4 weeks or about 12 weeks were pooled, because spike-specific TCR depth and breadth did not differ between schedules. TCR sequencing covered some 250 trial participants: 200 to 220 given two doses of AZD1222 and 26 given two doses of MenACWY control vaccine. Trial participants were enrolled by age into subgroups of 18-55, 56-69 and 70-plus years, and around 140, 26 and 57 TCR-sequenced participants, respectively, were included in these subgroups.

The paper as a whole reports these results and caveats: Spike-specific TCR breadth and depth rose significantly after two AZD1222 doses compared with day 0 and with MenACWY recipients. The vaccine-associated CD4 TCRs covered the entire spike protein, and the dominant responses fell in regions 160-218 and 743-854. Nearly half of unique spike-specific TCRs reportedly recognized epitopes outside regions mutated in the B.1.351 and B.1.1.7 variants. Conclusions about previously exposed vaccinees were limited because only a handful of AZD1222 recipients were SARS-CoV-2 seropositive at baseline. In the small 56-69-year group, the increase in depth fell short of significance, most likely because of low power. Because no day 14 peak-response samples were available, repertoires were characterized only after the peak T cell response. Most participants were white British and females outnumbered males, and the authors suggested that clonal diversity may have been underestimated.

V gives up 8 bases and J gives up 7 bases, and the segment between their germline ends measures 14 bases. Inclusive of the bounding cysteine and phenylalanine, the CDR3 is 12 residues long. Left in the record is the CDR3 DNA by itself, 36 bases read in frame from the first base. Sequences MDHEN (CDR1) and SYDVKM (CDR2) are obtained from the germline V gene. The CDR3 regions of human TCRbeta chains were subjected to immunosequencing. Per the authors' processing: Repertoire TCRs were matched against a reference library of SARS-CoV-2-specific TCRs generated with the MIRA antigen-specificity platform. Breadth was defined as the fraction of unique TCRs that were SARS-CoV-2-associated, and depth was defined as the fraction of total T cells that were SARS-CoV-2-associated. Each spike-specific TCR was assigned to its reactive spike region and to a CD4 or CD8 class using the MIRA data. Log10-transformed breadth and depth values were compared by one-way ANOVA with Sidak's multiple comparisons tests. The immuneACCESS repertoire file appears here via TCRdb, limited to in-frame rearrangements. These files lack a portion of the clones; in checked studies, under half of the deficit traces to unresolved V genes, and the cause of the others is not known. Clone size and V and J calls were adopted from that table, with D and trimming inferred from the DNA. In all, the sample holds some 100,000 clones, and roughly 88% of those were seen once. 22% of the sample rests with the top ten.

The time point label corresponds to: baseline before first vaccination. Samples from vaccinated people were obtained from the UK trials COV001 and COV002, which included a single-blind randomized controlled phase 2/3 trial of AZD1222 (ChAdOx1 nCoV-19) in healthy adults. For TCRbeta chain sequencing, PBMC samples from trial participants were taken at day 0 and at day 28 after the second dose. The chain employs TRBV28 and TRBJ1-2; the D gene remains uncertain. Sequencing used peripheral blood, obtained on day 0 of AZD1222 vaccination. The source is an adult in good health. The sequenced DNA: TGTGCCAGCGTCAGGATGGGCGGTGGCTACACCTTC. This gives the protein CASVRMGGGYTF.